These T cell receptor beta chains were read from a single sample in a study of blood T cell repertoires in COVID-19. The protocol was immunoSEQ multiplex PCR, while the TCRdb copy is restricted to in-frame clones and leaves out a portion. This table holds about 140,000 clones, roughly 80% found once. Sequencing used peripheral blood. The receptors were sampled from a woman older than 75 in a cohort sampled during active or convalescent COVID-19. The CDR3 runs from the conserved cysteine through the conserved F or W. The D gene is left open where the match is weak. Size is stated for part of the rows, as once, few or many counts, or as a class when the clone is expanded.

j_gene: TRBJ2-1
len: 13
v_gene: TRBV7-6
abundance: few
d_gene: NA
CDR3aa: CASSLIGVGEQFF
CDR3nt: TGTGCCAGCAGCTTAATCGGGGTTGGTGAGCAGTTCTTC

j_gene: TRBJ1-6
len: 13
v_gene: TRBV6-6
abundance: NA
d_gene: NA
CDR3aa: CASSWDTGSTLHF
CDR3nt: TGTGCCAGCAGTTGGGACACTGGGTCCACCCTCCACTTT

j_gene: TRBJ1-2
len: 13
v_gene: TRBV2
abundance: NA
d_gene: NA
CDR3aa: CASSTRTADGYTF
CDR3nt: TGTGCCAGCAGCACAAGGACTGCCGATGGCTACACCTTC

j_gene: TRBJ1-6
len: 14
v_gene: TRBV11-2
abundance: NA
d_gene: NA
CDR3aa: CASSSDSNNSPLHF
CDR3nt: TGTGCCAGCAGCTCGGACAGCAATAATTCACCCCTCCACTTT

j_gene: TRBJ2-3
len: 12
v_gene: TRBV29-1
abundance: NA
d_gene: NA
CDR3aa: CSARAGPDTQYF
CDR3nt: TGCAGCGCCCGGGCGGGGCCAGATACGCAGTATTTT

j_gene: TRBJ2-3
len: 17
v_gene: TRBV7-2
abundance: NA
d_gene: NA
CDR3aa: CASSLAKQGRGTDTQYF
CDR3nt: TGTGCCAGCAGCTTAGCAAAACAGGGAAGGGGTACAGATACGCAGTATTTT

j_gene: TRBJ2-6
len: 18
v_gene: TRBV15
abundance: NA
d_gene: NA
CDR3aa: CATSREYYSSSGANVLTF
CDR3nt: TGTGCCACCAGCAGAGAATACTATAGTTCCTCTGGGGCCAACGTCCTGACTTTC

j_gene: TRBJ1-1
len: 13
v_gene: TRBV7-8
abundance: NA
d_gene: NA
CDR3aa: CASSRDTNTEAFF
CDR3nt: TGTGCCAGCAGCAGGGACACGAACACTGAAGCTTTCTTT

j_gene: TRBJ1-1
len: 12
v_gene: TRBV18
abundance: NA
d_gene: NA
CDR3aa: CASSPLVSGAFF
CDR3nt: TGTGCCAGCTCACCGCTAGTTTCGGGGGCTTTCTTT

j_gene: TRBJ2-2
len: 15
v_gene: TRBV19
abundance: NA
d_gene: NA
CDR3aa: CASSQLSTGNGELFF
CDR3nt: TGTGCCAGTAGTCAACTCTCTACAGGGAACGGGGAGCTGTTTTTT

j_gene: TRBJ1-6
len: 15
v_gene: TRBV27
abundance: NA
d_gene: TRBD1
CDR3aa: CASSFSTGGYSPLHF
CDR3nt: TGTGCCAGCAGTTTTTCGACAGGGGGCTATTCACCCCTCCACTTT

j_gene: TRBJ1-6
len: 13
v_gene: TRBV27
abundance: NA
d_gene: NA
CDR3aa: CASTNGYNSPLHF
CDR3nt: TGTGCCAGCACTAACGGGTATAATTCACCCCTCCACTTT

j_gene: TRBJ1-4
len: 15
v_gene: TRBV7-9
abundance: NA
d_gene: TRBD1
CDR3aa: CASSLDRGIDEKLFF
CDR3nt: TGTGCCAGCAGCTTAGACAGGGGTATCGATGAAAAACTGTTTTTT

j_gene: TRBJ2-1
len: 16
v_gene: TRBV7-2
abundance: NA
d_gene: NA
CDR3aa: CASSLGPSGAYNEQFF
CDR3nt: TGTGCCAGCAGCTTAGGCCCTTCAGGCGCCTACAATGAGCAGTTCTTC

j_gene: TRBJ1-1
len: 14
v_gene: TRBV3-1/TRBV3-2
abundance: NA
d_gene: NA
CDR3aa: CASSRRGRWSEAFF
CDR3nt: TGTGCCAGCAGCCGCCGCGGAAGGTGGTCTGAAGCTTTCTTT

j_gene: TRBJ2-7
len: 12
v_gene: TRBV5-6
abundance: NA
d_gene: TRBD1
CDR3aa: CASSGTASEQYF
CDR3nt: TGTGCCAGCAGCGGGACAGCTTCGGAGCAGTACTTC

j_gene: TRBJ1-2
len: 14
v_gene: TRBV10-3
abundance: NA
d_gene: TRBD1
CDR3aa: CAITPGQINYGYTF
CDR3nt: TGTGCCATCACCCCGGGACAGATTAATTATGGCTACACCTTC

j_gene: TRBJ2-1
len: 15
v_gene: TRBV7-2
abundance: NA
d_gene: TRBD2
CDR3aa: CASSFGGGSYNEQFF
CDR3nt: TGTGCCAGCAGCTTCGGCGGGGGCTCCTACAATGAGCAGTTCTTC

j_gene: TRBJ1-2
len: 14
v_gene: TRBV6-2/TRBV6-3
abundance: NA
d_gene: NA
CDR3aa: CASSPSGGNYGYTF
CDR3nt: TGTGCCAGCAGCCCCTCGGGGGGGAACTATGGCTACACCTTC

j_gene: TRBJ1-6
len: 14
v_gene: TRBV21-1
abundance: NA
d_gene: NA
CDR3aa: CASSNSRGVSPLHF
CDR3nt: TGTGCCAGCAGCAACTCCCGGGGGGTTTCACCCCTCCACTTT

j_gene: TRBJ1-4
len: 15
v_gene: TRBV7-9
abundance: NA
d_gene: NA
CDR3aa: CASSYRLRTNEKLFF
CDR3nt: TGTGCCAGCAGTTACCGACTGAGGACTAATGAAAAACTGTTTTTT

j_gene: TRBJ2-3
len: 13
v_gene: TRBV7-3
abundance: NA
d_gene: NA
CDR3aa: CASSQLTLDTQYF
CDR3nt: TGTGCCAGCAGCCAACTAACGTTAGATACGCAGTATTTT

j_gene: TRBJ1-1
len: 14
v_gene: TRBV4-1
abundance: NA
d_gene: NA
CDR3aa: CASSQVVRPLEAFF
CDR3nt: TGCGCCAGCAGCCAAGTAGTCAGGCCGCTTGAAGCTTTCTTT

j_gene: TRBJ2-1
len: 13
v_gene: TRBV4-1
abundance: NA
d_gene: NA
CDR3aa: CASSQVSLPGQFF
CDR3nt: TGCGCCAGCAGCCAAGTCAGTCTACCGGGGCAGTTCTTC

j_gene: TRBJ1-3
len: 14
v_gene: TRBV5-1
abundance: NA
d_gene: NA
CDR3aa: CASSLTEGWNTIYF
CDR3nt: TGCGCCAGCAGCCTAACAGAAGGCTGGAACACCATATATTTT

j_gene: TRBJ1-1
len: 13
v_gene: TRBV5-1
abundance: NA
d_gene: NA
CDR3aa: CASSLGTQDVAFF
CDR3nt: TGCGCCAGCAGCTTAGGGACACAGGACGTAGCTTTCTTT

j_gene: TRBJ2-1
len: 15
v_gene: TRBV2
abundance: NA
d_gene: TRBD1
CDR3aa: CASAVPGQGYNEQFF
CDR3nt: TGTGCCAGCGCCGTCCCGGGACAGGGTTACAATGAGCAGTTCTTC

j_gene: TRBJ1-4
len: 16
v_gene: TRBV9
abundance: once
d_gene: NA
CDR3aa: CASSVGGRATNEKLFF
CDR3nt: TGTGCCAGCAGCGTAGGGGGCAGGGCAACTAATGAAAAACTGTTTTTT

j_gene: TRBJ2-2
len: 16
v_gene: TRBV4-1
abundance: NA
d_gene: NA
CDR3aa: CASSQEVRYNTGELFF
CDR3nt: TGCGCCAGCAGCCAAGAAGTGCGCTACAACACCGGGGAGCTGTTTTTT

j_gene: TRBJ2-5
len: 13
v_gene: TRBV12-3/TRBV12-4
abundance: NA
d_gene: NA
CDR3aa: CASSPGLEETQYF
CDR3nt: TGTGCCAGCAGTCCGGGACTGGAAGAGACCCAGTACTTC

j_gene: TRBJ1-5
len: 15
v_gene: TRBV12-5
abundance: NA
d_gene: NA
CDR3aa: CASGSRRTNHQPQHF
CDR3nt: TGTGCTAGTGGTAGTAGGAGAACAAACCATCAGCCCCAGCATTTT

j_gene: TRBJ1-1
len: 14
v_gene: TRBV4-1
abundance: NA
d_gene: TRBD1
CDR3aa: CASGRGTVNTEAFF
CDR3nt: TGCGCCAGCGGTAGAGGGACAGTTAACACTGAAGCTTTCTTT

j_gene: TRBJ1-4
len: 16
v_gene: TRBV7-2
abundance: NA
d_gene: TRBD1
CDR3aa: CASSLDRDSTNEKLFF
CDR3nt: TGTGCCAGCAGCTTGGACAGGGATTCAACTAATGAAAAACTGTTTTTT

j_gene: TRBJ1-2
len: 13
v_gene: TRBV6-1
abundance: NA
d_gene: TRBD1
CDR3aa: CASSEGQFYGYTF
CDR3nt: TGTGCCAGCAGTGAGGGACAGTTCTATGGCTACACCTTC

j_gene: TRBJ1-6
len: 14
v_gene: TRBV28
abundance: NA
d_gene: NA
CDR3aa: CASTERGFSLPLHF
CDR3nt: TGTGCCAGCACCGAGCGGGGCTTCTCCCTACCCCTCCACTTT

j_gene: TRBJ1-5
len: 18
v_gene: TRBV5-8
abundance: NA
d_gene: TRBD1
CDR3aa: CASRPGQGILGGNQPQHF
CDR3nt: TGTGCCAGCAGACCGGGACAGGGAATTCTGGGTGGCAATCAGCCCCAGCATTTT

j_gene: TRBJ2-7
len: 14
v_gene: TRBV5-1
abundance: NA
d_gene: TRBD2
CDR3aa: CASSAASGLYEQYF
CDR3nt: TGCGCCAGCAGCGCGGCTAGCGGGCTCTACGAGCAGTACTTC

j_gene: TRBJ1-1
len: 13
v_gene: TRBV9
abundance: NA
d_gene: NA
CDR3aa: CASSVVGWGGAFF
CDR3nt: TGTGCCAGCAGCGTAGTCGGGTGGGGGGGAGCTTTCTTT

j_gene: TRBJ2-5
len: 14
v_gene: TRBV2
abundance: NA
d_gene: NA
CDR3aa: CASSEALGRETQYF
CDR3nt: TGTGCCAGCAGTGAAGCGCTAGGGAGAGAGACCCAGTACTTC

j_gene: TRBJ1-4
len: 15
v_gene: TRBV28
abundance: few
d_gene: TRBD1
CDR3aa: CASSQGGRTNEKLFF
CDR3nt: TGTGCCAGCAGTCAGGGGGGTAGGACTAATGAAAAACTGTTTTTT

j_gene: TRBJ2-5
len: 15
v_gene: TRBV24-1
abundance: NA
d_gene: TRBD1
CDR3aa: CATSLGTDNQETQYF
CDR3nt: TGTGCCACCAGTCTGGGGACAGATAACCAAGAGACCCAGTACTTC

j_gene: TRBJ1-5
len: 16
v_gene: TRBV2
abundance: NA
d_gene: NA
CDR3aa: CASRGGASHSNQPQHF
CDR3nt: TGTGCCAGCAGGGGTGGGGCGTCACATAGCAATCAGCCCCAGCATTTT

j_gene: TRBJ1-1
len: 15
v_gene: TRBV7-9
abundance: NA
d_gene: TRBD1
CDR3aa: CASRRDDRVNTEAFF
CDR3nt: TGTGCCAGCAGACGTGATGACAGGGTGAACACTGAAGCTTTCTTT

j_gene: TRBJ1-1
len: 12
v_gene: TRBV29-1
abundance: NA
d_gene: TRBD1
CDR3aa: CSVGTGFTEAFF
CDR3nt: TGCAGCGTGGGGACAGGGTTCACTGAAGCTTTCTTT